The present TCR beta chain was sequenced within a study of identical twins. With template switching, a universal primer site was added, and the cDNA carried unique molecular identifiers. TCRdb processed the 5' RACE reads anew with MiXCR; each CDR3 protein has one entry. The repertoire includes 1.5 million to 2 million distinct CDR3 sequences, roughly 35% of them detected once, and about 0.27% sits in the top ten. Study-wide findings and caveats: Twin-shared out-of-frame alpha sequences were enriched for low generation probability.

Note on this clonotype: Antigen unknown.

Trimming took 8 bases from V and 5 from J, leaving 16 bases between them. The CDR3 sequence is 14 residues long. The rearrangement joins TRBV12-3 or TRBV12-4 to TRBJ1-5, with D possibly TRBD1 on 6 matching bases. This clonotype was sampled from a newborn girl in good health. The sequenced sample consisted of cord blood. The CDR3 DNA sequence: TGTGCCAGCGGCCCCGGACAGTTACATCAGCCCCAGCATTTT. This sequence encodes CASGPGQLHQPQHF.